This T cell receptor beta chain was sequenced for a study of shared clonotypes between healthy human individuals. Sequencing was performed with immunoSEQ multiplex PCR; in TCRdb, only in-frame clones are kept and a portion is missing. The table lists around 600,000 clones, around 97% of them singletons. Study results and limitations: Large sequencing depth failed to make sorted-subset sequencing complete, rarefaction showed. Estimated richness was generally greater in naive than memory subsets. Donors were few, which limited the genetic and exposure-history diversity represented.

On this clone itself: Its antigen remains unknown.

Germline values: CDR1 SGHAT, CDR2 FQNNGV. The length of the CDR3 is 15 residues. V lost 3 bases and J lost 3, with 11 bases in between. The clonotype comes from a woman aged 25 to 39 in good health. This chain links TRBV11-2 with TRBJ2-2; a possible D gene is TRBD2 (5 bases). The sequenced sample was naive CD4+ T cells sorted from blood. Subset noted: CD45RA+ positively selected. CDR3 region: CASSFGPADTGELFF. In DNA, the CDR3 is TGTGCCAGCAGCTTTGGTCCAGCGGACACCGGGGAGCTGTTTTTT.